This TCR beta chain was captured in a study of cytomegalovirus exposure and HLA in healthy donors. Regarding the study as a whole: In an earlier analysis, most TCR beta V segments were productive about 87% or about 30% of the time. Further analysis was carried out later, and it showed several of the most significant clusters appearing linked to common viral pathogens. Reported findings show TCR beta sequences accurately forecast HLA-A and HLA-B alleles in most subjects.

Both 60 Vbeta primers and 13 Jbeta primers went into the PCR. Sequenced by immunoSEQ multiplex PCR; TCRdb stores in-frame clones only, minus some. The sample includes some 220,000 clones, more than 60% of them seen just once. Details on this clone: Its matching antigen is unknown.

CDR1 and CDR2 from the germline V gene are MNHEY and SMNVEV (reference sequence). The ends were cut back, 6 bases at V and 2 bases at J, with 13 bases in the middle. The CDR3 covers 14 residues. The source of this sequence is a woman in her sixties or seventies in good health and CMV-seropositive. Source material: PBMCs. The chain has TRBV27 and TRBJ2-5, with D tentatively TRBD2 (6 bases). The CDR3: CASSQGRYQETQYF. CDR3 coding DNA: TGTGCCAGCAGCCAAGGGAGGTATCAAGAGACCCAGTACTTC.